These T cell receptor beta chains were read from a single sample in a study of blood T cell repertoires in COVID-19. The data were produced by immunoSEQ multiplex PCR, yet TCRdb's version contains in-frame clones alone and is incomplete. The repertoire holds some 50,000 clones, 65% to 80% seen once, with 20% in the top ten. Sequences were obtained from peripheral blood. These receptors originate from a human donor with active or convalescent COVID-19. The donor label of this sample is uncertain. Both conserved end residues are part of each CDR3. Fields, in order: clone size, J gene, D gene, V gene, CDR3 protein, CDR3 DNA. The D gene is left open where the match is weak. Rows may omit the clone size; those that give it use once, few, many or a size class.

-	TRBJ1-2	-	TRBV7-9	CASSFRRRQGDYGYTF	TGTGCCAGCAGCTTTCGCCGGCGTCAGGGTGATTATGGCTACACCTTC
few	TRBJ2-2	-	TRBV11-2	CASSPLRGTGELFF	TGTGCCAGCAGCCCTCTTCGCGGCACCGGGGAGCTGTTTTTT
-	TRBJ1-2	TRBD1	TRBV7-8	CASSSSLTGATGYTF	TGTGCCAGCAGCTCCAGTCTAACAGGGGCAACTGGCTACACCTTC
-	TRBJ2-1	TRBD1	TRBV7-2	CASSWGQGEGNEQFF	TGTGCCAGCAGCTGGGGACAGGGAGAGGGGAATGAGCAGTTCTTC
-	TRBJ1-6	TRBD1	TRBV6-1	CASSELTSGTANSPLHF	TGTGCCAGCAGTGAATTGACCTCCGGGACAGCTAATTCACCCCTCCACTTT
-	TRBJ1-2	TRBD1	TRBV29-1	CSVDRQGRGYTF	TGCAGCGTTGACAGACAGGGACGGGGCTACACCTTC
-	TRBJ1-2	-	TRBV28	CASPGGYTF	TGTGCCAGCCCGGGGGGCTACACCTTC
once	TRBJ1-4	-	TRBV5-5	CASSLVREPNEKLFF	TGTGCCAGCAGCTTAGTTAGGGAGCCCAATGAAAAACTGTTTTTT
-	TRBJ1-5	-	TRBV7-2	CASSLERGGQPQHF	TGTGCCAGCAGCTTAGAACGGGGGGGTCAGCCCCAGCATTTT
-	TRBJ2-1	TRBD1	TRBV6-5	CASSRGTGAGNEQFF	TGTGCCAGCAGTAGGGGGACAGGGGCAGGCAATGAGCAGTTCTTC
-	TRBJ2-7	-	TRBV6-5	CASSLADSYEQYF	TGTGCCAGCAGTTTAGCGGACTCCTACGAGCAGTACTTC
-	TRBJ2-3	-	TRBV7-3	CASSGPGQGRDTQYF	TGTGCCAGCAGCGGGCCGGGCCAAGGGAGAGATACGCAGTATTTT
-	TRBJ1-2	-	TRBV25-1	CASSSSGVVDYGYTF	TGTGCCAGCAGTTCGTCGGGGGTCGTCGACTATGGCTACACCTTC
few	TRBJ1-1	TRBD1	TRBV5-4	CASSPATGAAFF	TGTGCCAGCAGCCCCGCGACAGGGGCAGCTTTCTTT
-	TRBJ2-7	TRBD2	TRBV12-5	CASGLVGTSGSYEQYF	TGTGCTAGTGGTTTGGTAGGGACTAGCGGGAGCTACGAGCAGTACTTC
-	TRBJ2-5	TRBD1	TRBV29-1	CSAGTGTETQYF	TGCAGCGCCGGGACAGGGACAGAGACCCAGTACTTC
-	TRBJ2-7	-	TRBV24-1	CATSGPSYEQYF	TGTGCCACCAGTGGGCCAAGTTACGAGCAGTACTTC
-	TRBJ1-1	-	TRBV3-1/TRBV3-2	CASSQVNSYTEAFF	TGTGCCAGCAGCCAAGTAAACAGCTACACTGAAGCTTTCTTT
-	TRBJ2-7	TRBD1	TRBV6-2/TRBV6-3	CASSPQGTGAEQYF	TGTGCCAGCAGTCCCCAAGGGACAGGGGCCGAGCAGTACTTC
-	TRBJ2-5	-	TRBV27	CASSLSMREETQYF	TGTGCCAGCAGTTTATCGATGAGGGAAGAGACCCAGTACTTC
-	TRBJ2-2	-	TRBV7-2	CASSQKRSGGELFF	TGTGCCAGCAGCCAAAAAAGGAGTGGCGGGGAGCTGTTTTTT
-	TRBJ2-2	TRBD2	TRBV5-1	CASSLAGAGGTFGELFF	TGCGCCAGCAGCTTGGCCGGGGCGGGAGGAACCTTTGGGGAGCTGTTTTTT
once	TRBJ1-1	-	TRBV29-1	CSVQGQRNTEAFF	TGCAGCGTTCAAGGACAGAGGAACACTGAAGCTTTCTTT
-	TRBJ2-6	-	TRBV30	CAWSVRPGPVPSGANVLTF	TGTGCCTGGAGTGTGAGGCCAGGGCCCGTCCCCTCTGGGGCCAACGTCCTGACTTTC
-	TRBJ2-7	TRBD1	TRBV19	CASSIAQGAYEQYF	TGTGCCAGTAGTATTGCGCAGGGGGCCTACGAGCAGTACTTC
-	TRBJ2-3	-	TRBV30	CAWSWAQDTQYF	TGTGCCTGGAGTTGGGCCCAAGATACGCAGTATTTT
-	TRBJ2-6	TRBD1	TRBV5-4	CASSSYRGISNSGANVLTF	TGTGCCAGCAGCTCCTACAGGGGAATATCCAACTCTGGGGCCAACGTCCTGACTTTC
-	TRBJ1-2	-	TRBV6-5	CASSYNAGNGYTF	TGTGCCAGCAGTTACAATGCAGGAAATGGCTACACCTTC
-	TRBJ2-7	-	TRBV2	CASSELEVYEQYF	TGTGCCAGCAGTGAGCTAGAAGTCTACGAGCAGTACTTC
once	TRBJ2-7	TRBD2	TRBV7-2	CASSPYSGRGSYEQYF	TGTGCCAGCAGCCCTTACAGCGGGAGAGGATCCTACGAGCAGTACTTC
-	TRBJ2-5	-	TRBV27	CASSLRAGIQETQYF	TGTGCCAGCAGTTTACGGGCGGGTATCCAAGAGACCCAGTACTTC
few	TRBJ2-3	-	TRBV3-1/TRBV3-2	CASSHGLDAGTDTQYF	TGTGCCAGCAGCCACGGACTGGACGCAGGCACAGATACGCAGTATTTT
-	TRBJ2-7	TRBD1	TRBV19	CASRQGSQNYF	TGTGCCAGTAGACAGGGGTCGCAGAACTACTTC
once	TRBJ2-3	TRBD2	TRBV11-2	CASSLTAGITDTQYF	TGTGCCAGCAGCTTAACAGCGGGAATCACAGATACGCAGTATTTT
-	TRBJ2-4	-	TRBV18	CASSPTGAGAGNIQYF	TGTGCCAGCTCACCTACGGGGGCGGGAGCTGGGAACATTCAGTACTTC
once	TRBJ2-1	TRBD1	TRBV27	CASSHETGTGIYEQFF	TGTGCCAGCAGTCATGAAACCGGGACAGGAATTTATGAGCAGTTCTTC
-	TRBJ1-5	-	TRBV4-2	CASSQDDNGFNQPQHF	TGTGCCAGCAGCCAAGATGACAACGGTTTTAATCAGCCCCAGCATTTT
few	TRBJ1-5	-	TRBV19	CASSARGGRRGNQPQHF	TGTGCCAGTAGTGCTAGGGGGGGGCGCAGGGGCAATCAGCCCCAGCATTTT
-	TRBJ1-1	-	TRBV5-1	CASSSYGAGAGTEAFF	TGCGCCAGCAGCTCCTATGGGGCAGGGGCTGGGACTGAAGCTTTCTTT
-	TRBJ1-2	-	TRBV24-1	CATSDRSIDGYTF	TGTGCCACCAGTGACCGCTCTATTGATGGCTACACCTTC
-	TRBJ2-7	TRBD1	TRBV27	CASGQGQGGYEQYF	TGTGCCAGCGGGCAAGGACAGGGTGGCTACGAGCAGTACTTC
few	TRBJ1-4	-	TRBV7-2	CASSNGLVGEKLFF	TGTGCCAGCAGCAACGGACTAGTAGGTGAAAAACTGTTTTTT
-	TRBJ2-1	-	TRBV5-1	CASSLAGREAFF	TGCGCCAGCAGCTTGGCCGGTAGGGAGGCGTTCTTC
-	TRBJ2-1	TRBD2	TRBV11-3	CASSLGTGPAGGPGNEQFF	TGTGCCAGCAGCTTAGGAACTGGTCCAGCGGGAGGGCCCGGGAATGAGCAGTTCTTC
-	TRBJ2-7	-	TRBV7-2	CASSLERGSHEQYF	TGTGCCAGCAGCTTAGAACGGGGTTCCCACGAGCAGTACTTC
-	TRBJ2-7	TRBD1	TRBV19	CASNPGTASYEQYF	TGTGCCAGTAATCCCGGGACAGCTTCCTACGAGCAGTACTTC
-	TRBJ1-5	TRBD1	TRBV28	CASRRQGGNQPQHF	TGTGCCAGCCGTCGACAGGGGGGCAATCAGCCCCAGCATTTT
few	TRBJ2-3	-	TRBV7-8	CASTRLGTDTQYF	TGTGCCAGCACGAGACTAGGCACAGATACGCAGTATTTT
-	TRBJ2-7	TRBD2	TRBV5-1	CASSLGGTSDSYEQYF	TGCGCCAGCAGCTTGGGAGGGACTAGCGACTCCTACGAGCAGTACTTC
few	TRBJ1-2	-	TRBV18	CASSDNNYGYTF	TGTGCCAGCTCAGACAATAACTATGGCTACACCTTC
-	TRBJ1-4	-	TRBV7-6	CASSLQGAGSEKLFF	TGTGCCAGCAGCCTACAGGGCGCAGGGAGTGAAAAACTGTTTTTT
-	TRBJ1-2	-	TRBV5-6	CASSLAGRGFYGYTF	TGTGCCAGCAGCTTGGCAGGGAGGGGGTTTTATGGCTACACCTTC
-	TRBJ2-3	TRBD2	TRBV24-1	CATRGTISGKWGTDTQYF	TGTGCCACCAGGGGGACGATAAGCGGGAAGTGGGGCACAGATACGCAGTATTTT